This record looks at one T cell receptor beta chain sequence and its context. No antigen is known for it. No quality values exist for individual bases; no much larger clone is one base distant. Data came from an Illumina HiSeq 1500. TCRdb ran its own pipeline on the public reads, namely fastp trimming at Q25 and MiXCR clone calling, and kept in-frame beta chains. Each entry is one CDR3 protein sequence, shown with its most common DNA and genes. A total of approximately 1,000,000 distinct CDR3 sequences appear in this sample, roughly a third of them only once. Jointly, the top ten make up roughly 12% of the sample. The sample's treatment or condition label is to be understood as: in vitro stimulation with specific CMV peptide epitopes to enrich CMV-specific T cells. These data belong to a study of T cell repertoires in cytomegalovirus infection (dated by TCRdb to about 2019). About the study as a whole: The peptide stimulations were aimed at well-studied HLA-B-restricted epitopes as well as recently identified HLA-C-restricted CMV epitopes, whose presentation resists viral immunomodulation. Donor HLA type was relevant to the analysis, because carriage of CMV infection together with the matching HLA type was indicated by public TCR beta signatures.

What the work shows at the level of the full study, not this receptor alone: Carriers of CMV infection plus the relevant HLA type were discriminated by the cumulative frequency of public TCR beta family members in the study cohort and in an independent roughly 340-donor cohort. The ex vivo response was dominated by HLA-C-restricted CMV-specific TCR beta clonotypes, and the single most frequent clonotype in two of eight donors was supplied by these HLA-C-restricted clonotypes.

Taken from cysteine to phenylalanine, the CDR3 has 14 residues. The only DNA kept is the CDR3, 42 bases in frame from the first base. The junction shows trimming of 9 bases on V and 6 bases on J, and the gene matches do not reach 7 bases of it. Sequenced here: cultured CD8+ T cells from PBMCs, sampled from culture after CMV antigen stimulation. Here the chain combines TRBV12-3 or TRBV12-4 and TRBJ2-1, with 11 bases aligning to TRBD2. The source of this sequence is a human donor in good health (CMV status not recorded). Some clones in this sample may be carry-over from other donors' samples. The sequence in DNA is TGTGCCAGTCGCCTAGCGGGGGGTCGCAATGAGCAGTTCTTC. Protein translation: CASRLAGGRNEQFF.